This TCR beta chain is from a study of CD8 T cells in ankylosing spondylitis. General study results and limits: Disease-associated clonotypes exhibited CD8+ identity and were relatively infrequent in peripheral blood. Among TCR beta sequences, a motif of under ten highly homologous variants appeared characteristic of ankylosing spondylitis blood.

CDR1 is PRHDT, CDR2 FYEKMQ, per germline (reference sequence). The V end was cut by 4 bases, the J end by 1 base, with 10 bases between. The CDR3 length is 14 residues. In this sample, this clonotype turned up a few times. What it binds is unknown. By quantitative 5'-RACE with molecular barcodes, the TCR beta libraries were made. TCRdb reprocessed the 5' RACE reads via MiXCR and lists one record per CDR3 protein. The data contain around 130,000 distinct CDR3 sequences, roughly a sixth of them singletons. The genes are TRBV13 and TRBJ1-1; D gene uncertain. Sequenced input: blood, either unsorted or a sorted T cell fraction (not recorded which). This TCR derives from a male donor with ankylosing spondylitis. CDR3 residues: CASSSAPGNTEAFF. In DNA form, the CDR3 reads TGTGCCAGCAGCTCCGCCCCTGGGAACACTGAAGCTTTCTTT.